This T cell receptor beta chain derives from a study of blood T cell repertoires in COVID-19. The CDR3 covers 15 residues. Germline V gene data show CDR1 as WSHSY and CDR2 as SAAADI. V lost 4 bases, J lost 8 bases, and 10 bases stayed unmatched. In the source study's methods: Scientists estimated how many nucleated cells there were by amplifying reference gene primers. The assay was immunoSEQ multiplex PCR, and TCRdb's table has in-frame clones only and misses some. V and J calls and clone size are copied from that table; D and trimming were computed from the DNA. Here the sample spans roughly 200,000 clones, roughly 85% being singletons.

Sequenced input: peripheral blood. This sequence joins TRBV10-2 and TRBJ1-2; TRBD1 agrees at 10 bases. The receptor's source is a man in his sixties with active or convalescent COVID-19. CDR3 residues: CASSAVRQGAKGYTF. The CDR3 nucleotides read TGCGCCAGCAGTGCCGTGAGACAGGGGGCGAAAGGCTACACCTTC.